This record looks at one T cell receptor (beta chain) sequence and its context. Its antigen is unidentified. The data originate from a study of cytomegalovirus exposure and HLA in healthy donors. Overall study: A subsequent analysis stated that the 100 to 150 validation repertoires were run on the same platform as the approximately 660 first-cohort repertoires.

Findings of the study overall: Cytomegalovirus status was reportedly diagnosed by the classifier with high specificity and sensitivity.

TCRdb keeps only in-frame clones here, not all; method: immunoSEQ multiplex PCR. The profile shows some 78,000 clones, approximately 95% of them singletons. The V gene end was trimmed by 10 bases and the J gene end by 11 bases; junction bases not matched to a gene: 16. Germline CDR1 MNHNY, CDR2 SVGAGI (reference sequence). The length of the CDR3 is 14 residues. The clonotype comes from a man in his late teens or twenties in good health and CMV-seropositive. Sequencing was carried out using PBMCs. The rearrangement uses TRBV6-6 and TRBJ2-5, with 10 bases identical to TRBD1. CDR3 sequence reads: CATNSGTGAGEQYF. DNA of the CDR3: TGTGCCACCAACTCCGGGACAGGGGCTGGGGAGCAGTACTTC.